This T cell receptor beta chain was documented in a study of Graves' ophthalmopathy and Graves' hyperthyroidism (dated by TCRdb to 2016 to 2019). For the study in its entirety: Peripheral blood samples were taken at the time of initial diagnosis, before any treatment was given. To tell Graves' ophthalmopathy apart from Graves' hyperthyroidism, and to predict which patients would progress to ophthalmopathy, the study relied on TCR beta repertoire signatures. In total, 135 blood samples were TCR-sequenced: approximately 42 ophthalmopathy, 80 or so hyperthyroidism and some 17 hyperthyroidism-to-ophthalmopathy patients. A discovery set of 100 patients (roughly 43 ophthalmopathy, around 57 stable hyperthyroidism) was enrolled to explore V-J signatures distinguishing ophthalmopathy from hyperthyroidism. The independent validation cohort included 18 hyperthyroidism patients plus 17 patients who later progressed from hyperthyroidism to ophthalmopathy. In six or seven hyperthyroidism patients, the T-cell repertoires found in thyroid tissue were compared with those found in blood. Following sample collection, hyperthyroidism patients were given methimazole at a starting dose of 30 mg daily, and ophthalmopathy patients were given high-dose intravenous methylprednisolone. Results the study describes overall, beyond this receptor: Sample size was not predetermined statistically, and investigators were not blinded to group allocation. Among expanded thyroid clonotypes with frequency above 0.001, most also showed up in blood, which suggests that blood repertoires may reflect the thyroid immune response. Ophthalmopathy was separated from stable hyperthyroidism by the 13-signature model with roughly 87% sensitivity and less than 82% specificity in cross-validation and with 80%/75% in the test set. In validation, the model predicted ophthalmopathy progression with roughly 68% sensitivity and less than 80% specificity; fewer than 15 predicted patients were CT-confirmed with GO in a median of approximately 6.2 months.

The CDR3, cysteine through phenylalanine, is 13 amino acids long. CDR3 DNA is the only sequence kept; it has 39 bases, read in frame from the first base. In the germline V gene, CDR1 corresponds to SNHLY and CDR2 to FYNNEI. V sheds 5 bases and J sheds 6 bases, leaving 13 bases between their ends. This clonotype was counted many times. Its antigen remains unidentified. No base qualities exist here, and no much larger clone lies one base off it. TCR beta CDR3 regions were amplified from RNA transcripts for repertoire sequencing. The first round of RT-PCR was done with HTBI primers and the Qiagen OneStep RT-PCR kit, and was followed by a second round of multiplex PCR, then size selection and purification. The libraries underwent paired-end sequencing with 100 bp reads on an Illumina HiSeq2000. The study's processing was this. Reads were processed with SOAPnuke, discarding reads with adapters, uncalled bases, mean Phred below 15, or no exact constant-primer or identifier match. COPE v1.2.5 was used to merge the high-quality paired reads. Unique nucleotide sequences were defined as clonotypes and aligned to IMGT TRB V, D and J references using MiTCR v1.1. Only V-J combinations with frequency above 0.0001 were analysed, covering approximately 99% of repertoires. For each V-J combination, a TCR clonal expansion and chaos score was defined as the ratio of F50 clonal expansion to chaos observed in the TCRdist matrix. Welch's t-statistics and random forest were used to reduce features to more than ten V-J combinations, which were fed into a naive Bayes classifier. The similarity between thyroid and blood repertoires was quantified using the Morisita-Horn index. TCRdb reprocessing: public reads trimmed at Q25 with fastp, clones called with MiXCR, in-frame beta chains kept. Under each unique CDR3 protein, matching rows form one entry showing the most common genes and DNA. Here the V and J calls rest on TCRdb's processing, not on the authors' analysis. This sample lists almost 750,000 distinct CDR3 sequences; approximately 40% were detected once. The top ten constitute 40% to 55% of the sample.

The ophthalmopathy patients had moderately to severely active disease, with a Clinical Activity Score of 3 or higher, a NOSPECS grade of 4 or higher, and a disease duration of less than 3 months. Patients with other autoimmune diseases, uncontrolled infections, pregnancy or lactation were excluded from the study. Clinical symptoms, serum thyroxine, TRAb, thyroid ultrasound and orbital computed tomography were used for diagnosis. Using Ficoll-Paque density gradient centrifugation, PBMCs were isolated from 8.5 to 10 ml of fresh peripheral blood. Total RNA was extracted with Trizol reagent and quality-checked on an Agilent 2100 Bioanalyzer.

The TCR sequence derives from an adult man with Graves' ophthalmopathy. Input material: peripheral blood. The chain is assembled from TRBV2 and TRBJ1-2, with a weak D call of TRBD1 (5 bases match). Here is the DNA: TGTGCCAGCAGTATGGACAAGCAGAATGGCTACACCTTC. This codes for CASSMDKQNGYTF.